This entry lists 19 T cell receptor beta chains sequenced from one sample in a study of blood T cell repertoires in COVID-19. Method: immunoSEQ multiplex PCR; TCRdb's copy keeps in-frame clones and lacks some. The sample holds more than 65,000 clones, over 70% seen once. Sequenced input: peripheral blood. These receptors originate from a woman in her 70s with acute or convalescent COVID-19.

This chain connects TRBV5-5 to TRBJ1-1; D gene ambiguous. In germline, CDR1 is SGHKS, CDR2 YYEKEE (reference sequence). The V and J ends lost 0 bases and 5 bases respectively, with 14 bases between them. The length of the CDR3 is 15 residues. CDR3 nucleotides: TGTGCCAGCAGCTTGGACGGCGCCGGGAGGACTGAAGCTTTCTTT. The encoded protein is CASSLDGAGRTEAFF.

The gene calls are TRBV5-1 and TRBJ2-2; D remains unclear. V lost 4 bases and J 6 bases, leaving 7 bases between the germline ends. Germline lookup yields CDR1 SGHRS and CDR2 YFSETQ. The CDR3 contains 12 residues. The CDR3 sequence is CASSLSAGELFF. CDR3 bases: TGCGCCAGCAGCCTATCCGCCGGGGAGCTGTTTTTT.

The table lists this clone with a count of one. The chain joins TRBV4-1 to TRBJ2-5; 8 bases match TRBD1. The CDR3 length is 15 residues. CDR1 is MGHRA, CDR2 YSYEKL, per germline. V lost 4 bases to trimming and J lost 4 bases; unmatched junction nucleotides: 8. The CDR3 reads CASSPLRTGPETQYF. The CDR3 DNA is TGCGCCAGCAGCCCTCTGAGGACAGGGCCAGAGACCCAGTACTTC.

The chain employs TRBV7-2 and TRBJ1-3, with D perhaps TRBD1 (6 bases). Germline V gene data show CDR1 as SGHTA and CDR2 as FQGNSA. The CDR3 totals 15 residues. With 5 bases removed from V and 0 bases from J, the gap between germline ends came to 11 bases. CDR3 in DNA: TGTGCCAGCAGCCCACAGGGTTACTCTGGAAACACCATATATTTT. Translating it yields CASSPQGYSGNTIYF.

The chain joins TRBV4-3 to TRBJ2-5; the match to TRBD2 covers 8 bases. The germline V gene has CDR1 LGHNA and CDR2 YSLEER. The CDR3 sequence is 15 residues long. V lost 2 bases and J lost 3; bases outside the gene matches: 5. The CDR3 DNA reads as TGCGCCAGCAGCCAACTTACTAGCGGAAAAGAGACCCAGTACTTC. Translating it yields CASSQLTSGKETQYF.

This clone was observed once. The CDR3 loop is CASSRSNTEAFF. The CDR3 DNA is TGCGCCAGCAGCCGTAGTAACACTGAAGCTTTCTTT. V is TRBV4-1 and J is TRBJ1-1; no reliable D call. The CDR3 totals 12 residues. V lost 4 bases and J 2 bases, leaving 5 bases between the germline ends. Per germline, CDR1 MGHRA and CDR2 YSYEKL.

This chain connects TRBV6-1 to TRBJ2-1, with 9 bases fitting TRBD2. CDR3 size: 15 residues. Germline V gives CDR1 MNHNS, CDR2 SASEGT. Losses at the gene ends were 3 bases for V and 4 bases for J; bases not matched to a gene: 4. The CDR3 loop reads CASSDRGRDYNEQFF. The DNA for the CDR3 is TGTGCCAGCAGTGACCGCGGGAGGGATTACAATGAGCAGTTCTTC.

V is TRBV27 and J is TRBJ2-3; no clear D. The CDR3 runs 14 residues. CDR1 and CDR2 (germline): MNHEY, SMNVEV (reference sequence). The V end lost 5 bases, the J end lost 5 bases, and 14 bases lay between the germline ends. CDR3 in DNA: TGTGCCAGCAGTCAAAAAACCACGGTAGATACGCAGTATTTT. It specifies CASSQKTTVDTQYF.

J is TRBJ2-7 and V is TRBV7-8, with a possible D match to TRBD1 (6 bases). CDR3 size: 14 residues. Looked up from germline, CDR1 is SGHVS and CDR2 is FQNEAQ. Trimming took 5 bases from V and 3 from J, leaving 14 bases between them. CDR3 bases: TGTGCCAGCAGCCCGCCGACAGGACTCTACGAGCAGTACTTC. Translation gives CASSPPTGLYEQYF.

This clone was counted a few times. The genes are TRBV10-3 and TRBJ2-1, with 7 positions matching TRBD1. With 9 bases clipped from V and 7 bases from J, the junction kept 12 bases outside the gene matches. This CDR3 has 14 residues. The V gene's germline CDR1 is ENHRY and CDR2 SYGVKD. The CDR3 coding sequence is TGTGCCATTAACACCAAAGGGGGCAGGAATGAGCAGTTCTTC. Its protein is CAINTKGGRNEQFF.

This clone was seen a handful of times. CDR3 amino acids: CASRARGLGYEQYF. CDR3 bases: TGTGCCAGCAGGGCAAGGGGATTAGGCTACGAGCAGTACTTC. The chain joins TRBV6-5 to TRBJ2-7, with a tentative D call TRBD1 (5 bases). Germline V CDR1 and CDR2: MNHEY, SVGAGI. With 6 bases removed from V and 3 bases from J, the gap between germline ends came to 15 bases. The CDR3 runs to 14 residues.

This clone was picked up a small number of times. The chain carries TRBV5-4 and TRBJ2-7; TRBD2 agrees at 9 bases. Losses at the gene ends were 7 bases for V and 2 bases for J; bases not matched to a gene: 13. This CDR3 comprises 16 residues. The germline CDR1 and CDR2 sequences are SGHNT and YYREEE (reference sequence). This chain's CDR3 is CASPTNRLAATYEQYF. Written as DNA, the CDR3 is TGTGCCAGCCCTACAAACCGACTAGCGGCAACCTACGAGCAGTACTTC.

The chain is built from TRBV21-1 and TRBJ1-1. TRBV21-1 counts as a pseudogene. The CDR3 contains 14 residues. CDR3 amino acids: CASSKVAIGVEAFF. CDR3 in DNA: TGTGCCAGCAGCAAAGTAGCTATCGGTGTTGAAGCTTTCTTT.

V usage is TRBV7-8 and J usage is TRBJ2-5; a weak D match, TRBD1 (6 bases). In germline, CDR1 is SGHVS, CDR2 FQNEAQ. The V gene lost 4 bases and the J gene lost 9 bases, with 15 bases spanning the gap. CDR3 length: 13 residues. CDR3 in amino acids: CASSWQGQQAQYF. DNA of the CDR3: TGTGCCAGCAGCTGGCAGGGGCAGCAAGCCCAGTACTTC.

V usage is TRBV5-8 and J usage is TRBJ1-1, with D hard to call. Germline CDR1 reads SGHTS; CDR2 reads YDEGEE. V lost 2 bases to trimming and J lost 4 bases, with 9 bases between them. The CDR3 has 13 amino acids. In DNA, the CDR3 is TGTGCCAGCAGCTTCGGGGTAAGCACTGAAGCTTTCTTT. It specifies CASSFGVSTEAFF.

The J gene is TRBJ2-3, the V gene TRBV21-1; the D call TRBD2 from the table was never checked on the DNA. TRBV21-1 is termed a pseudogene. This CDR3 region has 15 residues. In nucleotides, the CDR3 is TGTGCCAGCAGCAACCAACGGGAGGGCCCCGATACGCAGTATTTT. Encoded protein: CASSNQREGPDTQYF.

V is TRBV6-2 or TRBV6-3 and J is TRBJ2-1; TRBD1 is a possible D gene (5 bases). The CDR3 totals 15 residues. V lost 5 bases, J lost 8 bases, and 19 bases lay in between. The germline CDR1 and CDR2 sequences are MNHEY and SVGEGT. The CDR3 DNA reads TGTGCCAGCAGTCCCGAGATCTCCGTAGGGGATGAGCAGTTCTTC. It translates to CASSPEISVGDEQFF.

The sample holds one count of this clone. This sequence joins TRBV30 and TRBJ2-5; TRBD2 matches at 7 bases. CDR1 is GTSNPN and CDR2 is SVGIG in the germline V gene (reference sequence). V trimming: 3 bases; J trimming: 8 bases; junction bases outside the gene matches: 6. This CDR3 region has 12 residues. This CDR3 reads CAWRGGGITQYF. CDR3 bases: TGTGCCTGGAGGGGGGGAGGGATAACCCAGTACTTC. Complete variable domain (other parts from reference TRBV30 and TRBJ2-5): SQTIHQWPATLVQPVGSPLSLECTVEGTSNPNLYWYRQAAGRGLQLLFYSVGIGQISSEVPQNLSASRPQDRQFILSSKKLLLSDSGFYLCAWRGGGITQYFGPGTRLLVL.

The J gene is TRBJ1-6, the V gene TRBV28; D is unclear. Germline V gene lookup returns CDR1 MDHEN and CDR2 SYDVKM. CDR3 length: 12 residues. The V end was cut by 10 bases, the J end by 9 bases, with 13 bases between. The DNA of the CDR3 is TGTGCCACCCGAGGTGTGAGTTCACCCCTCCACTTT. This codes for CATRGVSSPLHF.